Listed below are T cell receptor beta chains from one sample, sequenced in a study of shared clonotypes between healthy human individuals. TCRdb keeps only in-frame clones here, not all; method: immunoSEQ multiplex PCR. The table lists roughly 2.6 million clones, around nine tenths of them singletons. Sequencing used naive CD4+ T cells sorted from blood. The receptors shown here come from a man between 18 and 35 years old in good health. CDR3s include the opening cysteine and the closing phenylalanine or tryptophan. Fields, in order: V gene, J gene, D gene, clone size, CDR3 protein, CDR3 DNA. A D gene is named only where the DNA matches it firmly. Size tells how often a clone was seen (once, few, many) or the class of an expanded clone, and some rows leave it out.

>TRBV4-3|TRBJ2-5|.|.
CASSQEGGHGETQYF
TGCGCCAGCAGCCAAGAGGGGGGGCACGGAGAGACCCAGTACTTC
>TRBV30|TRBJ1-6|.|few
CAWSGGGSYNSPLHF
TGTGCCTGGAGTGGCGGAGGATCCTATAATTCACCCCTCCACTTT
>TRBV5-5|TRBJ2-1|TRBD2|.
CASSSGLAGDRYYNEQFF
TGTGCCAGCAGCTCTGGACTAGCGGGAGACCGCTACTACAATGAGCAGTTCTTC
>TRBV30|TRBJ1-3|.|few
CACLLGGGDTIYF
TGTGCCTGCCTCCTCGGAGGGGGTGACACCATATATTTT
>TRBV7-2|TRBJ2-1|.|.
CASSLGLVAEQFF
TGTGCCAGCAGCTTAGGACTAGTAGCTGAGCAGTTCTTC
>TRBV4-1|TRBJ2-1|.|.
CASSQGGGLYNEQFF
TGCGCCAGCAGCCAAGGAGGTGGGCTTTACAATGAGCAGTTCTTC
>TRBV7-2|TRBJ2-5|.|.
CASSLENNLAETQYF
TGTGCCAGCAGCTTAGAAAATAATCTGGCAGAGACCCAGTACTTC
>TRBV19|TRBJ2-7|TRBD1|.
CASSQGQGYEQYF
TGTGCCAGTAGCCAGGGACAGGGCTACGAGCAGTACTTC
>TRBV28|TRBJ2-7|.|.
CASSLYGRREGYEQYF
TGTGCCAGCAGTTTATACGGCAGGAGAGAGGGCTACGAGCAGTACTTC
>TRBV10-3|TRBJ2-5|TRBD1|.
CAISETGTGRETQYF
TGTGCCATCAGTGAAACCGGGACAGGGAGAGAGACCCAGTACTTC
>TRBV7-2|TRBJ2-5|TRBD2|.
CASSLGLAGVETQYF
TGTGCCAGCAGCTTGGGACTAGCGGGAGTTGAGACCCAGTACTTC
>TRBV10-2|TRBJ2-5|.|.
CASSETGGGVPQYF
TGCGCCAGCAGTGAGACAGGGGGGGGTGTGCCCCAGTACTTC
>TRBV6-5|TRBJ2-2|TRBD1|.
CASRSGGANTGELFF
TGTGCCAGCAGATCAGGGGGCGCGAACACCGGGGAGCTGTTTTTT